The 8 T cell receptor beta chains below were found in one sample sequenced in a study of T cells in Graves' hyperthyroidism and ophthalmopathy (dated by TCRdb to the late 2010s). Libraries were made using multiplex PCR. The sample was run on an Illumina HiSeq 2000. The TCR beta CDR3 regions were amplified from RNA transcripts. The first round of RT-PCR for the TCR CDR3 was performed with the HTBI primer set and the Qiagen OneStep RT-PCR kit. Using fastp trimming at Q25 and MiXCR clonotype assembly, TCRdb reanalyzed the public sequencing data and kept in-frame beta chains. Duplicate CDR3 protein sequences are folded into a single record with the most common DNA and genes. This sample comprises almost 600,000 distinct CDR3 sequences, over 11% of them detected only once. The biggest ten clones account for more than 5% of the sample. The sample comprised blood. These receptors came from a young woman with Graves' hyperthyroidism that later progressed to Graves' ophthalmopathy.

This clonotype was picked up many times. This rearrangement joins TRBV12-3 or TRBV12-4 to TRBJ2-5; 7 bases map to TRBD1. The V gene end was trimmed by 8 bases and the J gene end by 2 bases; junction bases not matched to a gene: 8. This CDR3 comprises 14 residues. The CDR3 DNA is TGTGCCAGCTCCTACCCGACAGGGCAAGAGACCCAGTACTTC. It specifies CASSYPTGQETQYF.

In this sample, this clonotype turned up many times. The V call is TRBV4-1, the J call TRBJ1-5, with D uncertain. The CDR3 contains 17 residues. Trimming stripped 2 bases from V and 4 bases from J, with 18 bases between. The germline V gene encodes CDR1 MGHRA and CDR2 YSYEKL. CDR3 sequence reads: CASSQPLLRTGNQPQHF. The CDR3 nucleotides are TGCGCCAGCAGCCAACCCCTTCTTCGCACGGGAAATCAGCCCCAGCATTTT.

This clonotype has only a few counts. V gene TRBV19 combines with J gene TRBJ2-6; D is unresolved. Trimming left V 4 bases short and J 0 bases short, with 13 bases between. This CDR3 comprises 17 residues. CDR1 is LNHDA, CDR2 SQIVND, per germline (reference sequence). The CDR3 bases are TGTGCCAGTAGTAACACCCGAAGGGCCTCTGGGGCCAACGTCCTGACTTTC. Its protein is CASSNTRRASGANVLTF.

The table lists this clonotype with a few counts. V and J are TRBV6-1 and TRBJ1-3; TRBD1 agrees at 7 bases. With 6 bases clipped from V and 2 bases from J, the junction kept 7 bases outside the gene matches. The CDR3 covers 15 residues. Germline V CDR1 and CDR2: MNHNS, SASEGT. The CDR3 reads CASSWDSSAGNTIYF. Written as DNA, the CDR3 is TGTGCCAGCAGCTGGGACAGTTCGGCTGGAAACACCATATATTTT.

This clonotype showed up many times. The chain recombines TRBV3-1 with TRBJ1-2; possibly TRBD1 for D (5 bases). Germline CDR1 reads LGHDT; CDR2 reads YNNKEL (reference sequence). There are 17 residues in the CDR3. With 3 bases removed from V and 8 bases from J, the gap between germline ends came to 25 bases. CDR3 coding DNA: TGTGCCAGCAGCCAGGCTAAAAATCGGGACGGAGGCCGGGGCTACACCTTC. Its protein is CASSQAKNRDGGRGYTF.

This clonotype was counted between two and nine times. The CDR3 is CASSSGGQGSYEQYF. CDR3 nucleotides: TGTGCCAGCAGTTCCGGGGGACAGGGGAGCTACGAGCAGTACTTC. The J gene is TRBJ2-7, the V gene TRBV28, with 10 bases that match TRBD1. Germline-derived CDR1 and CDR2 are MDHEN and SYDVKM. The CDR3 totals 15 residues. V gave up 4 bases and J gave up 3 bases; unmatched junction bases: 6.

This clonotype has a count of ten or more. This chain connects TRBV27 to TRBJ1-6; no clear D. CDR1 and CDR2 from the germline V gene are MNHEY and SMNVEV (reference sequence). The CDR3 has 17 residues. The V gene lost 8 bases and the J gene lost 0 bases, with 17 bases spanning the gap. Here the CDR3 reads CASVQMAGSSYNSPLHF. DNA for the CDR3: TGTGCCAGCGTCCAGATGGCGGGGAGCTCCTATAATTCACCCCTCCACTTT.

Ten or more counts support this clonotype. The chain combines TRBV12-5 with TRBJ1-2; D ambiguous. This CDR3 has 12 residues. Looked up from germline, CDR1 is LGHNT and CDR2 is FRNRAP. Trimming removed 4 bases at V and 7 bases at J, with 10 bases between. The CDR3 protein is CASGSQDGGYTF. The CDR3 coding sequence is TGTGCTAGTGGTTCTCAGGACGGTGGCTACACCTTC.